This T cell receptor (beta chain) emerged from a study of T cells in localized non-small cell lung cancer. General observations from the study: Tumor showed lower T cell clonality than uninvolved adjacent lung, where it was highest.

CDR1 SGDLS and CDR2 YYNGEE come from the germline V gene. The CDR3 has 15 amino acids. V lost 0 bases and J lost 10, with 17 bases in between. There are a few counts of this clone. Its target is unknown. Sequencing used immunoSEQ multiplex PCR; TCRdb keeps in-frame clones, though not all of them. The table shows tens of thousands of clones, with around 84% occurring only once. This material consisted of peripheral blood, taken before any cancer treatment. The origin of this receptor is a male donor at least 60 years old with stage II squamous cell lung carcinoma. This chain connects TRBV9 to TRBJ2-1; D might be TRBD2 (5 bases). CDR3 DNA: TGTGCCAGCAGCGTAGGGAGTAGCGAGGTTTCGGAGCAGTTCTTC. It translates to CASSVGSSEVSEQFF.